The subject of this entry is one T cell receptor (beta chain). Its specificity is not known. This sample is part of a study of cytomegalovirus exposure and HLA in healthy donors. At the level of the study: An early data release held tens of millions of unique TCRs from HLA-typed donors. The study, taken as a whole, reports: In a later analysis, TCR beta V- and J-gene trimming showed a link to a missense DCLRE1C variant. Segments of the TCR beta V type were, in most cases, productive about 87% or about 30% of the time in an earlier analysis.

The germline V gene encodes CDR1 MNHNS and CDR2 SASEGT. Trimming cost V 7 bases and J 1 base, with 11 bases left between them. The CDR3 loop spans 14 amino acids. The PCR ran on 60 Vbeta and 13 Jbeta primers. Generated by immunoSEQ multiplex PCR, the TCRdb table keeps only in-frame clones and is missing some. The table has fewer than 75,000 clones, 65% to 85% seen once. The sequenced sample was PBMCs. This sequence joins TRBV6-1 and TRBJ1-3; D possibly corresponds to TRBD1 (6 bases). This TCR was sampled from a woman in her thirties in good health and CMV-seronegative. The CDR3 spells CASIHRASGNTIYF. CDR3 bases: TGTGCCAGCATCCACAGGGCGTCTGGAAACACCATATATTTT.